The 5 T cell receptor beta chains listed next were all sequenced from one sample in a study of low-dose radiotherapy and immunotherapy resistance in tumors. Alpha and beta chains were covered, as first-strand cDNA relied on TRAV- and TRBV-specific primers. With a constant-region primer and a V-primer adapter, TCRs were subjected to 20 PCR cycles of amplification. MiXCR was run by TCRdb on the reads, yielding one entry per CDR3 protein. The data hold 13,000 to 15,000 distinct CDR3 sequences, with roughly 70% observed a single time. Source of these receptors: a human donor with advanced metastatic prostate, ovarian, gallbladder or colorectal cancer (not recorded which). This table probably holds off-target reads from a library built for another chain.

The chain recombines TRBV5-1 with TRBJ2-2; 10 bases fit TRBD2. Unmatched junction bases numbered 5, after V lost 1 base and J lost 2 bases. Germline values: CDR1 SGHRS, CDR2 YFSETQ. This CDR3 spans 17 amino acids. The CDR3 DNA is TGCGCCAGCAGCTTGCCGCTAGCGGGGGCAAACACCGGGGAGCTGTTTTTT. Amino acids: CASSLPLAGANTGELFF.

DNA for the CDR3: TGCGCCAGCAGCTTAGGGGGGGACGAGCAGTACTTC. Its protein is CASSLGGDEQYF. The chain recombines TRBV5-1 with TRBJ2-7; maybe TRBD2 (7 bases). Germline loops: CDR1 SGHRS, CDR2 YFSETQ. The CDR3 consists of 12 residues. V was pared by 2 bases and J by 5 bases, with 8 bases between.

The rearrangement joins TRBV7-9 to TRBJ1-2; 8 nucleotides line up with TRBD1. With 2 bases clipped from V and 7 bases from J, the junction kept 9 bases outside the gene matches. Germline CDR1 reads SEHNR; CDR2 reads FQNEAQ (reference sequence). CDR3 length: 15 residues. CDR3 DNA sequence: TGTGCCAGCAGCTTACCAGGACAGGGATTTCGTGGCTACACCTTC. Amino acids: CASSLPGQGFRGYTF.

The chain has TRBV12-3 or TRBV12-4 and TRBJ2-1, with D perhaps matching TRBD2 (6 bases). Trimming removed 6 bases at V and 1 base at J, with 13 bases between. The CDR3 is 15 residues long. CDR3 sequence (DNA): TGTGCCAGCAGAGGCGGGGAACGATCCTACAATGAGCAGTTCTTC. As protein: CASRGGERSYNEQFF.

The chain couples TRBV12-3 or TRBV12-4 to TRBJ2-6, with D possibly being TRBD1 (6 bases). The CDR3 runs 15 residues. V was trimmed by 5 bases and J by 0 bases, leaving 8 bases between them. DNA for the CDR3: TGTGCCAGCAGTAGGACAGCCTCTGGGGCCAACGTCCTGACTTTC. This translates into CASSRTASGANVLTF.